Described below is a single T cell receptor beta chain sequence and its context. V shed 10 bases and J shed 0 bases, with 13 bases lying between them. The CDR3 is 14 amino acids. CDR1 is ENHRY, CDR2 SYGVKD, per germline. These data are taken from a study of blood T cell repertoires in COVID-19. Background on the study: COVID-19 samples from acute and convalescent phases originated in the United States, Italy and Spain. T cells, B-cell-depleted T cells, or PBMCs supplied cDNA or gDNA.

In the original workflow: By means of reference gene primer amplification, nucleated cell counts were estimated. TCRdb keeps only in-frame clones here, not all; method: immunoSEQ multiplex PCR. The DNA was the basis for D and trimming; V, J and clone size are from that table. This table holds hundreds of thousands of clones, approximately 80% found once. This chain links TRBV10-3 with TRBJ2-1; D is undetermined. The material sequenced was peripheral blood. This TCR derives from an elderly man with acute or convalescent COVID-19. This CDR3 is CATREGVSYNEQFF. The CDR3, as DNA: TGTGCCACTCGTGAAGGAGTCTCCTACAATGAGCAGTTCTTC.